This TCR beta chain was retrieved from a study of neurological immune-mediated disorders. Study-wide findings and caveats: The most TCR clonal expansion was seen in HTLV-1-associated myelopathy, whereas the least was seen in multiple sclerosis, below the level in healthy controls. Sharing of CDR3 amino acid sequences among expanded clones across subjects was absent, suggesting private repertoires in all groups.

The time point is: longitudinal time-point 3. PBMCs stored at -80 C, numbering 2 million, were the origin of the unsorted libraries. Trimming took 1 base from V and 4 from J; bases not matched to a gene: 1. This CDR3 region has 15 residues. Germline-derived CDR1 and CDR2 are SGHRS and YFSETQ. As for the cDNA, it was generated by 5'RACE with 10-nucleotide random UMIs. TCRdb used MiXCR to reprocess the 5' RACE reads, holding one entry per CDR3 protein. The data hold approximately 100,000 distinct CDR3 sequences, with approximately 10% observed a single time. This clonotype was seen ten or more times. Its antigen remains unknown.

The chain combines TRBV5-1 with TRBJ2-1; the match to TRBD2 covers 11 bases. The sequencing input was PBMCs. The TCR sequence derives from a female donor with HTLV-1-associated myelopathy (HAM/TSP). CDR3 sequence (DNA): TGCGCCAGCAGCTTGACTAGCGGGGGATACAATGAGCAGTTCTTC. Its translation is CASSLTSGGYNEQFF.